These T cell receptor beta chains were read from a single sample in a study of post-analysis software for immune sequencing data. TCRdb ran MiXCR on the PCR reads and lists one entry per CDR3 protein. The table lists roughly 600,000 distinct CDR3 sequences, about 40% of them singletons. The sequenced material came from blood. These receptors came from a girl aged 5-17 years with multiple sclerosis. The CDR3 runs from the conserved cysteine through the conserved F or W. A D gene is named only where the DNA matches it firmly. Some rows mark clone size as missing; the rest say once, few, many or name a class of expanded clone.

V gene: TRBV5-1
D gene: NA
clone size: few
J gene: TRBJ2-3
CDR3 protein: CASSSGSSTDTQYF
CDR3 DNA: TGTGCCAGCTCCTCCGGGTCTAGCACAGATACGCAGTATTTT

V gene: TRBV11-2
D gene: NA
clone size: NA
J gene: TRBJ1-2
CDR3 protein: CASSLGPRQYGYTF
CDR3 DNA: TGTGCCAGCAGCTTAGGCCCGCGGCAGTATGGCTACACCTTC

V gene: TRBV6-2/TRBV6-3
D gene: TRBD1
clone size: few
J gene: TRBJ1-2
CDR3 protein: CASSRDRGGYTF
CDR3 DNA: TGTGCCAGCAGCCGGGACAGGGGTGGCTACACCTTC

V gene: TRBV20-1
D gene: TRBD2
clone size: NA
J gene: TRBJ2-1
CDR3 protein: CSALRGTSGRGMGYNEQFF
CDR3 DNA: TGCAGTGCTCTCCGCGGGACTAGCGGGAGGGGTATGGGATACAATGAGCAGTTCTTC

V gene: TRBV7-8
D gene: NA
clone size: NA
J gene: TRBJ1-5
CDR3 protein: CASRLGASNQPQHF
CDR3 DNA: TGTGCCAGCCGCTTGGGGGCTAGCAATCAGCCCCAGCATTTT

V gene: TRBV27
D gene: TRBD1
clone size: few
J gene: TRBJ1-1
CDR3 protein: CASRRDRARTEAFF
CDR3 DNA: TGTGCCAGCAGAAGGGACAGGGCGCGAACTGAAGCTTTCTTT

V gene: TRBV10-3
D gene: NA
clone size: NA
J gene: TRBJ2-7
CDR3 protein: CAISRTETYEQYF
CDR3 DNA: TGTGCCATCAGTCGAACAGAGACCTACGAGCAGTACTTC

V gene: TRBV6-5
D gene: NA
clone size: NA
J gene: TRBJ1-2
CDR3 protein: CASSYLTGTYGYTF
CDR3 DNA: TGTGCCAGCAGTTACCTTACAGGGACCTATGGCTACACCTTC

V gene: TRBV7-2
D gene: TRBD2
clone size: NA
J gene: TRBJ2-7
CDR3 protein: CASTYRVAGGGEQYF
CDR3 DNA: TGTGCCAGCACCTATCGGGTAGCGGGAGGGGGCGAGCAGTACTTC

V gene: TRBV4-1
D gene: NA
clone size: NA
J gene: TRBJ1-5
CDR3 protein: CASSHWAGRRSLQPQHF
CDR3 DNA: TGCGCCAGCAGCCACTGGGCTGGACGGAGAAGTCTTCAGCCCCAGCATTTT

V gene: TRBV12-3/TRBV12-4
D gene: NA
clone size: once
J gene: TRBJ2-3
CDR3 protein: CASRPQGTDTQYF
CDR3 DNA: TGTGCCAGCAGACCGCAGGGCACAGATACGCAGTATTTT

V gene: TRBV25-1
D gene: TRBD2
clone size: NA
J gene: TRBJ2-1
CDR3 protein: CASSQFSGLAGGQGSYNEQFF
CDR3 DNA: TGTGCCAGCAGCCAATTCTCGGGGTTAGCGGGAGGGCAAGGCTCCTACAATGAGCAGTTCTTC

V gene: TRBV2
D gene: NA
clone size: few
J gene: TRBJ2-1
CDR3 protein: CASKGPWNEQFF
CDR3 DNA: TGTGCCAGCAAGGGTCCGTGGAATGAGCAGTTCTTC

V gene: TRBV29-1
D gene: NA
clone size: NA
J gene: TRBJ1-5
CDR3 protein: CSVEDLGEDSNQPQHF
CDR3 DNA: TGCAGCGTTGAAGATCTAGGGGAGGATAGCAATCAGCCCCAGCATTTT

V gene: TRBV12-3/TRBV12-4
D gene: TRBD1
clone size: many
J gene: TRBJ1-2
CDR3 protein: CASRPGLRDRGGGYTF
CDR3 DNA: TGTGCCAGCAGGCCCGGGTTACGCGACAGGGGTGGGGGCTACACCTTC

V gene: TRBV29-1
D gene: TRBD1
clone size: many
J gene: TRBJ1-5
CDR3 protein: CSVRDSRNQPQHF
CDR3 DNA: TGCAGCGTTAGGGACAGCCGAAATCAGCCCCAGCATTTT

V gene: TRBV20-1
D gene: NA
clone size: NA
J gene: TRBJ1-2
CDR3 protein: CSARDPRGYTF
CDR3 DNA: TGCAGTGCTAGAGACCCTCGCGGCTACACCTTC

V gene: TRBV12-3/TRBV12-4
D gene: NA
clone size: once
J gene: TRBJ2-7
CDR3 protein: CASRGVGFTEYEQYF
CDR3 DNA: TGTGCCAGCAGGGGCGTAGGGTTTACCGAGTACGAGCAGTACTTC

V gene: TRBV12-3/TRBV12-4
D gene: TRBD2
clone size: few
J gene: TRBJ2-7
CDR3 protein: CASSLSGRGLREQYF
CDR3 DNA: TGTGCCAGCAGTTTGTCGGGGAGGGGACTACGCGAGCAGTACTTC